This is a list of T cell receptor beta chains from one sample in a study of CD8+CD57+ T cells in acquired aplastic anemia. MiXCR, run by TCRdb on the reads, gives a single entry per CDR3 protein. Here the sample spans 310,000 or so distinct CDR3 sequences, approximately 57% being singletons. Sequenced input: sorted CD4+, CD8+, or CD8+CD57+ T cells (not recorded which) from PBMCs. These receptors came from a human donor with aplastic anemia. CDR3s include the opening cysteine and the closing phenylalanine or tryptophan. The D gene is left open where the match is weak. Clone size is shown for a subset of rows, as once, few, many or a class of expanded clone.

j_call	v_call	clone_size	d_call	cdr3_aa	cdr3_nt
TRBJ1-6	TRBV9	-	-	CASSLKPGGNSPLHF	TGTGCCAGCAGCCTGAAACCCGGGGGCAATTCACCCCTCCACTTT
TRBJ2-5	TRBV7-8	many	-	CASSPLDLYQETQYF	TGTGCCAGCAGCCCGCTAGACCTGTACCAAGAGACCCAGTACTTC
TRBJ1-3	TRBV29-1	many	-	CSVVGGAGNTIYF	TGCAGCGTCGTCGGGGGGGCTGGAAACACCATATATTTT
TRBJ2-5	TRBV3-1	many	-	CASSETDGTYRTQYF	TGTGCCAGCAGCGAGACGGACGGGACATATAGAACCCAGTACTTC
TRBJ2-3	TRBV5-1	many	TRBD1	CASSLQGASSTDTQYF	TGCGCCAGCAGCTTACAGGGGGCCTCTAGCACAGATACGCAGTATTTT
TRBJ1-4	TRBV7-9	-	TRBD1	CASSASGTGATSEKLFF	TGTGCCAGCAGCGCCTCCGGGACAGGGGCAACTAGTGAAAAACTGTTTTTT
TRBJ2-7	TRBV20-1	once	-	CSASTRPYEQYF	TGCAGTGCTTCAACGCGCCCTTACGAGCAGTACTTC
TRBJ2-4	TRBV10-3	once	-	CAIGAGDQNIQYF	TGTGCCATCGGGGCAGGGGATCAAAACATTCAGTACTTC
TRBJ2-7	TRBV10-3	-	TRBD2	CASSPLAGGGVEQYF	TGTGCCAGCTCACCGCTAGCGGGAGGAGGGGTCGAGCAGTACTTC
TRBJ2-2	TRBV6-4	few	TRBD2	CASSDLAGANTGELFF	TGTGCCAGCAGTGACTTAGCGGGGGCGAACACCGGGGAGCTGTTTTTT
TRBJ2-5	TRBV10-1	-	TRBD1	CASSAGTADETQYF	TGCGCCAGCAGCGCCGGGACAGCCGACGAGACCCAGTACTTC
TRBJ2-3	TRBV10-3	-	-	CAIKGEVVDTQYF	TGTGCCATCAAGGGGGAGGTGGTGGATACGCAGTATTTT
TRBJ1-5	TRBV20-1	many	-	CSAFGSNQPQHF	TGCAGTGCCTTCGGGAGCAATCAGCCCCAGCATTTT
TRBJ1-2	TRBV20-1	-	TRBD1	CSATPGQGQTYGYTF	TGCAGTGCCACACCGGGACAGGGCCAAACCTATGGCTACACCTTC
TRBJ2-7	TRBV25-1	few	TRBD2	CASSYAAGGRRGEQYF	TGTGCCAGCAGTTACGCTGCGGGGGGACGTCGAGGGGAGCAGTACTTC
TRBJ2-3	TRBV20-1	-	-	CSARDRPGGLDTQYF	TGCAGTGCTAGAGATCGCCCTGGCGGGCTGGATACGCAGTATTTT
TRBJ2-1	TRBV9	-	TRBD2	CASSVGLADYNEQFF	TGTGCCAGCAGCGTAGGGCTAGCGGACTACAATGAGCAGTTCTTC
TRBJ2-1	TRBV2	once	-	CASSHRLRSSYSEQFF	TGTGCCAGCAGTCACCGACTAAGGAGCTCCTACAGTGAGCAGTTCTTC
TRBJ2-4	TRBV6-5	many	-	CASSLTEKNIQYF	TGTGCCAGCAGTTTGACGGAAAAAAACATTCAGTACTTC
TRBJ1-1	TRBV7-3	-	TRBD1	CASSLSNAGGTEAFF	TGTGCCAGCAGCTTATCCAACGCAGGGGGCACTGAAGCTTTCTTT
TRBJ1-5	TRBV7-2	many	TRBD1	CASSLEGTGSQPQHF	TGTGCCAGCAGCTTAGAAGGGACAGGGTCTCAGCCCCAGCATTTT
TRBJ1-1	TRBV7-3	many	TRBD1	CASKDRDGTEAFF	TGTGCCAGCAAAGACAGGGATGGCACTGAAGCTTTCTTT
TRBJ2-3	TRBV10-3	-	TRBD2	CAVTGTSVTDTPYF	TGTGCCGTCACCGGGACTAGCGTTACAGATACGCCGTATTTT
TRBJ2-7	TRBV2	-	TRBD2	CASSNLAGGSEQYF	TGTGCCAGCAGTAACCTAGCGGGAGGTTCCGAGCAGTACTTC
TRBJ2-1	TRBV2	few	-	CASSYRGNEQFF	TGTGCCAGCAGTTACCGTGGCAATGAGCAGTTCTTC
TRBJ2-3	TRBV12-3/TRBV12-4	-	-	CASSLVWPLYADTQYF	TGTGCCAGCAGTTTAGTATGGCCTCTATATGCAGATACGCAGTATTTT
TRBJ2-5	TRBV7-9	few	-	CASSLSGELETQYF	TGTGCCAGCAGCTTATCCGGGGAGCTGGAGACCCAGTACTTC
TRBJ1-2	TRBV20-1	many	-	CSANRGSGGYTF	TGCAGTGCTAATAGGGGTAGCGGTGGCTACACCTTC
TRBJ1-1	TRBV5-1	-	-	CASSLDVRITTEAFF	TGCGCCAGCAGCTTGGATGTCAGGATCACAACTGAAGCTTTCTTT
TRBJ2-2	TRBV19	-	TRBD1	CASRPGTGTTGELFF	TGTGCCAGTAGACCCGGGACAGGGACCACCGGGGAGCTGTTTTTT
TRBJ2-1	TRBV2	-	-	CASSEWAKGEQFF	TGTGCCAGCAGTGAGTGGGCAAAGGGTGAGCAGTTCTTC
TRBJ1-4	TRBV7-9	many	-	CASRSGVGGQNEKLFF	TGTGCCAGCAGATCTGGGGTCGGGGGGCAGAATGAAAAACTGTTTTTT
TRBJ2-7	TRBV11-3	few	TRBD2	CASSFRSGVSEQYF	TGTGCCAGCAGCTTCAGGAGCGGGGTGAGCGAGCAGTACTTC
TRBJ2-3	TRBV6-6	-	-	CASSYVARNTDTQYF	TGTGCCAGCAGTTACGTGGCTAGAAACACAGATACGCAGTATTTT
TRBJ2-5	TRBV7-2	-	-	CASSLSTGTQQETQYF	TGTGCCAGCAGCTTAAGTACGGGGACCCAGCAAGAGACCCAGTACTTC
TRBJ2-1	TRBV16	many	-	CASSLRRPSYYNEQFF	TGTGCCAGCAGCCTCCGCCGCCCTAGCTACTACAATGAGCAGTTCTTC
TRBJ2-7	TRBV30	many	-	CAWSPNSAEQYF	TGTGCCTGGAGTCCGAACAGTGCTGAGCAGTACTTC
TRBJ1-2	TRBV7-3	many	-	CASSLSAGDSYGYTF	TGTGCCAGCAGCCTTTCGGCAGGGGATTCCTATGGCTACACCTTC
TRBJ2-5	TRBV24-1	-	-	CATSRRGRETQYF	TGTGCCACCAGTAGGCGGGGAAGAGAGACCCAGTACTTC
TRBJ2-7	TRBV7-9	-	-	CASSFYGGNYNEQYF	TGTGCCAGCAGCTTTTACGGGGGAAACTACAATGAGCAGTACTTC
TRBJ2-1	TRBV9	many	-	CASSVATESGSSRYNEQFF	TGTGCCAGCAGCGTAGCCACGGAATCCGGGAGCAGCCGGTACAATGAGCAGTTCTTC
TRBJ2-5	TRBV7-9	-	TRBD1	CASSLVGQGARETQYF	TGTGCCAGCAGCTTAGTGGGACAGGGGGCTCGGGAGACCCAGTACTTC
TRBJ2-7	TRBV20-1	-	-	CSVTRASPFYEQYF	TGCAGTGTTACGCGGGCTAGCCCTTTCTACGAGCAGTACTTC
TRBJ1-6	TRBV7-2	-	-	CASTRRASGGSPLHF	TGTGCCAGCACCCGAAGGGCGTCTGGTGGTTCACCCCTCCACTTT
TRBJ2-5	TRBV29-1	many	TRBD2	CSVRIRAGGLETQYF	TGCAGCGTCCGTATTCGAGCGGGAGGGCTGGAGACCCAGTACTTC
TRBJ2-1	TRBV20-1	-	-	CSARGMEDFRNNEQFF	TGCAGTGCTAGAGGAATGGAGGACTTCCGGAACAATGAGCAGTTCTTC
TRBJ2-7	TRBV29-1	many	TRBD2	CSVSGLAGAYEQYF	TGCAGCGTTTCCGGACTAGCGGGAGCCTACGAGCAGTACTTC
TRBJ2-7	TRBV20-1	once	TRBD1	CSAYFRGRLVYEQYF	TGCAGTGCTTACTTCAGGGGGCGTCTGGTCTACGAGCAGTACTTC
TRBJ2-4	TRBV20-1	many	-	CSARDQAGPNIQYF	TGCAGTGCTAGAGATCAGGCTGGTCCAAACATTCAGTACTTC
TRBJ2-2	TRBV19	many	TRBD2	CASKPGAGGGELFF	TGTGCCAGCAAACCGGGAGCGGGAGGGGGGGAGCTGTTTTTT